A single sample is the source of the 8 T cell receptor beta chains below, sequenced in a study of control samples from healthy donors and cancer patients. The assay was immunoSEQ multiplex PCR, and TCRdb's table has in-frame clones only and misses some. The sample lists under 450,000 clones; more than 80% were seen once. Material for sequencing was PBMCs. These receptors all stem from a man between 40 and 49 years old with head and neck cancer.

The rearrangement uses TRBV5-8 and TRBJ1-5; D might be TRBD1 (5 bases). Germline assignment: CDR1 SGHTS and CDR2 YDEGEE. The CDR3 length is 14 residues. With 4 bases removed from V and 2 bases from J, the gap between germline ends came to 10 bases. CDR3 protein: CASSPGGGNQPQHF. In DNA, the CDR3 is TGTGCCAGCAGCCCTGGAGGGGGCAATCAGCCCCAGCATTTT.

V is TRBV27 and J is TRBJ2-7; D remains ambiguous. CDR1 is MNHEY, CDR2 SMNVEV, per germline (reference sequence). This CDR3 is built from 15 residues. The V and J ends lost 1 base and 2 bases respectively, with 12 bases between them. The CDR3 region is CASSLFADATYEQYF. The CDR3 coding sequence is TGTGCCAGCAGTTTATTTGCGGACGCCACCTACGAGCAGTACTTC.

Concerning this clone: The same CDR3 also results from other DNA sequences found in this sample. The chain combines TRBV9 with TRBJ2-1, with TRBD2 matching 11 bases. The CDR3 is made up of 15 amino acids. Germline CDR1 SGDLS, CDR2 YYNGEE. With 4 bases clipped from V and 5 bases from J, the junction kept 5 bases outside the gene matches. The CDR3 DNA sequence: TGTGCCAGCAGCATTAGCGGGGGGGCGAACAATGAGCAGTTCTTC. Its protein is CASSISGGANNEQFF.

The V call is TRBV7-2, the J call TRBJ1-2; 7 bases are a match to TRBD1. V lost 4 bases to trimming and J lost 2 bases; unmatched junction nucleotides: 1. CDR1 is SGHTA and CDR2 is FQGNSA in the germline V gene. This CDR3 spans 13 amino acids. CDR3: CASSSTGNYGYTF. The CDR3 DNA reads TGTGCCAGCAGCTCGACAGGGAACTATGGCTACACCTTC.

The chain combines TRBV6-5 with TRBJ1-1; D gene uncertain. Between the trimmed V and J ends, which lost 0 bases and 5 bases, there was a span of 13 bases. The V gene's germline CDR1 is MNHEY and CDR2 SVGAGI. The CDR3 has 15 amino acids. CDR3 in DNA: TGTGCCAGCAGTTACTCGCCACTCCGAGGGACTGAAGCTTTCTTT. Its protein is CASSYSPLRGTEAFF.

The chain is built from TRBV7-3 and TRBJ1-1, with D unresolved. The germline V and J ends were trimmed by 4 bases and 1 base, with 7 bases remaining between them. Germline CDR1 and CDR2: SGHTA and FQGTGA. This CDR3 region has 13 residues. In nucleotides, the CDR3 is TGTGCCAGCAGCTACAGAGAGAACACTGAAGCTTTCTTT. Residues: CASSYRENTEAFF.

The chain recombines TRBV20-1 with TRBJ1-3; 7 bases align to TRBD1. In germline, CDR1 is DFQATT, CDR2 SNEGSKA (reference sequence). V lost 3 bases, J lost 0 bases, and 14 bases stayed unmatched. The CDR3 has 18 amino acids. Here the CDR3 DNA reads TGCAGTGCTAGTCAGGCCCCTCGACAGGGTAACTCTGGAAACACCATATATTTT. This translates into CSASQAPRQGNSGNTIYF.

CDR3 sequence reads: CASSPVGLAGRVYNEQFF. In DNA form, the CDR3 reads TGTGCCAGCAGCCCGGTGGGGCTAGCGGGGAGGGTCTACAATGAGCAGTTCTTC. V is TRBV7-3 and J is TRBJ2-1; 9 nucleotides line up with TRBD2. CDR1 and CDR2 from the germline V gene are SGHTA and FQGTGA. The CDR3 totals 18 residues. V gave up 5 bases and J gave up 3 bases; unmatched junction bases: 14.